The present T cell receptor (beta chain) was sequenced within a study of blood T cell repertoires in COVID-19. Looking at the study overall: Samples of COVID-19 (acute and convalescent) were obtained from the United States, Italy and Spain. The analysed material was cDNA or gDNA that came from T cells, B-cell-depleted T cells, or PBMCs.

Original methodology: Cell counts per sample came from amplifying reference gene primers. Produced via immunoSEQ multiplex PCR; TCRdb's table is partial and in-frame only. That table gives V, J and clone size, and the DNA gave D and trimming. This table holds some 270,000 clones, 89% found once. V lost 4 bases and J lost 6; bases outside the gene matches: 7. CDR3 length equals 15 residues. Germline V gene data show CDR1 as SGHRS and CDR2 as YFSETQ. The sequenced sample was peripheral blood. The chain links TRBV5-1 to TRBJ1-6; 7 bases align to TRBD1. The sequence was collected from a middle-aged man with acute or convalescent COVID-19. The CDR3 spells CASSTGDRSNSPLHF. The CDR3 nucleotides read TGCGCCAGCAGCACCGGGGACAGATCTAATTCACCCCTCCACTTT.